A selection of T cell receptor beta chains follows, all from one sample in a study of blood T cell repertoires in COVID-19. Measured with immunoSEQ multiplex PCR; TCRdb has only the in-frame clones, and not every one. The sample includes some 430,000 clones, roughly 87% of them seen just once. Sequences were obtained from PBMCs or T cells enriched from blood (not recorded which). All receptors come from a man between 18 and 29 years old who had recovered from COVID-19. The CDR3 runs from the conserved cysteine through the conserved F or W. Each record gives: clone size, V gene, D gene, J gene, CDR3 length, CDR3 DNA, CDR3 protein. A D gene is named only where the DNA matches it firmly. Only some rows state a clone size, as once, few, many or a class for expanded clones.

>.|TRBV3-1/TRBV3-2|TRBD2|TRBJ2-1|19
TGTGCCAGCAGCCATGCTTCGGGACTAGCGGGAGGAGGGGATAGGGAGCAGTTCTTC
CASSHASGLAGGGDREQFF
>.|TRBV9|.|TRBJ1-1|14
TGTGCCAGCAGCCGGGGGGCAGGGGAGACTGAAGCTTTCTTT
CASSRGAGETEAFF
>.|TRBV6-5|TRBD2|TRBJ2-7|16
TGTGCCAGCAGTTACTCCAGACTAGCGGGTGCCTACGAGCAGTACTTC
CASSYSRLAGAYEQYF
>.|TRBV2|.|TRBJ2-6|16
TGTGCCAGCAGTGGGCAGGGGATCTCTGGGGCCAACGTCCTGACTTTC
CASSGQGISGANVLTF
>.|TRBV28|TRBD1|TRBJ1-3|19
TGTGCCAGCAGTTTCTTTGGTCAAGGGACAGGGGGCCCTGGAAACACCATATATTTT
CASSFFGQGTGGPGNTIYF
>.|TRBV6-5|.|TRBJ1-5|14
TGTGCCAGCACCGGGGGGTTAAGCAATCAGCCCCAGCATTTT
CASTGGLSNQPQHF
>.|TRBV5-1|TRBD2|TRBJ2-2|19
TGCGCCAGCAGCTCGGGACTAGCGGGAGGGTTCGGAGACACCGGGGAGCTGTTTTTT
CASSSGLAGGFGDTGELFF
>.|TRBV28|TRBD1|TRBJ1-1|11
TGTGCCAGTGAGACAGGGACGAAAGCTTTCTTT
CASETGTKAFF
>.|TRBV3-1/TRBV3-2|.|TRBJ1-2|11
TGTGCCAGCAGCCAAGGTGACAGTTGCCTCTTC
CASSQGDSCLF
>.|TRBV7-2|.|TRBJ2-7|16
TGTGCCAGCAGCTTAGTATCCGCGCGGGTTTCCTACGAGCAGTACTTC
CASSLVSARVSYEQYF
>.|TRBV9|.|TRBJ1-2|13
TGTGCCCCCAGGGGACCTAGGGACTATGGCTACACCTTC
CAPRGPRDYGYTF
>.|TRBV24-1|TRBD2|TRBJ2-5|11
TGTGCCACCGGGAGGGGAGAGACCCAGTACTTC
CATGRGETQYF
>once|TRBV6-8|.|TRBJ1-1|17
TGTGCCAGCACCTCCCCCAAGCGCGGGGGTGAGGACACTGAAGCTTTCTTT
CASTSPKRGGEDTEAFF
>.|TRBV11-3|.|TRBJ1-3|14
TGTGCCAGCAGCTTAGGGAGCTCTGGAAACACCATATATTTT
CASSLGSSGNTIYF
>.|TRBV10-1|.|TRBJ1-1|10
TGCGCCAGGAGAGGACATGAAGCTTTCTTT
CARRGHEAFF
>.|TRBV30|.|TRBJ2-7|13
TGTGCCTGGAGTATGACAGCCTCCTACGAGCAGTACTTC
CAWSMTASYEQYF
>.|TRBV11-3|.|TRBJ1-1|12
TGTGCCAGCAGCCTACAGGGCACTGAAGCTTTCTTT
CASSLQGTEAFF
>once|TRBV7-2|.|TRBJ1-2|14
TGTGCCAGCAGCTTAGGGACAGCCACATTTATCTATACCTTC
CASSLGTATFIYTF
>.|TRBV18|.|TRBJ1-4|13
TGTGCCAGCTCACCTCAGGAAAGTGAAAAACTGTTTTTT
CASSPQESEKLFF
>once|TRBV24-1|TRBD2|TRBJ2-2|15
TGTGCCACCAGTGATTTAGCGGGAGGGACCGGGGAGCTGTTTTTT
CATSDLAGGTGELFF
>.|TRBV7-8|TRBD1|TRBJ2-7|15
TGTGCCAGCAGCCTAGGTGGGACAGCCTCCTTAGAGCAGTACTTC
CASSLGGTASLEQYF
>.|TRBV28|.|TRBJ1-5|17
TGTGCCAGCAGTTTCCCACCCTCCGTCCGGGGCAATCAGCCCCAGCATTTT
CASSFPPSVRGNQPQHF
>.|TRBV19|TRBD2|TRBJ2-1|16
TGTGCCAGTAGTATCTTGGGGGGGACCCCCTACAATGAGCAGTTCTTC
CASSILGGTPYNEQFF
>.|TRBV5-4|.|TRBJ1-6|15
TGTGCCAGCAGCTTGGGGGCCCCAGAGAATTCACCCCTCCACTTT
CASSLGAPENSPLHF
>.|TRBV27|TRBD1|TRBJ2-7|14
TGTGCCAGCAGAGACCGGGACAGGCCCTACGAGCAGTACTTC
CASRDRDRPYEQYF
>.|TRBV7-9|.|TRBJ2-1|15
TGTGCCAGCAGCTCAAGCGGAGCGGCAGACAATGAGCAGTTCTTC
CASSSSGAADNEQFF